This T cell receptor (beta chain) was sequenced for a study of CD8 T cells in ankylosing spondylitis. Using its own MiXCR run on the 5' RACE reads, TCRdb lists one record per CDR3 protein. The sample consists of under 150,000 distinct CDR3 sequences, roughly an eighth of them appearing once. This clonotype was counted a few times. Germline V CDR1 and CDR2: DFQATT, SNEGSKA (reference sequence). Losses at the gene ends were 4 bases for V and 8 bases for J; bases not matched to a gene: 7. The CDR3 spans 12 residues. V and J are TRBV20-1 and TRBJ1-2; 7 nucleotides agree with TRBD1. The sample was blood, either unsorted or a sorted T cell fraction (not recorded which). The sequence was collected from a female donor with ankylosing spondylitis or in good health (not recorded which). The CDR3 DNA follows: TGCAGTGCTACCAGACAGGGTGGCGGCTACACCTTC. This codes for CSATRQGGGYTF.